The subject of this entry is one T cell receptor beta chain. The CDR3 covers 17 residues. The germline gives CDR1 MNHNY, CDR2 SVGAGI (reference sequence). Trimming removed 5 bases from V and 4 bases from J, with 23 bases in between. The sample originates from a study of blood T cell repertoires in COVID-19. Study overall: The samples span acute and convalescent COVID-19 from the United States, Italy and Spain. Sources were T cells, B-cell-depleted T cells, or PBMCs; the material itself was cDNA or gDNA.

In the source study's methods: Cell counts per sample came from amplifying reference gene primers. The data were produced by immunoSEQ multiplex PCR, yet TCRdb's version contains in-frame clones alone and is incomplete. V and J calls plus clone size are reproduced from that table; the DNA served to infer D and trimming. The sample holds a few hundred thousand clones, around 90% seen once. Specimen: peripheral blood. The clonotype was recovered from a man aged 35 to 55 with acute or convalescent COVID-19. The rearrangement uses TRBV6-6 and TRBJ1-2; D remains ambiguous. The CDR3 DNA is TGTGCCAGCAGTCCACTCATTCGTGGCGGGCCTGGCTATGGCTACACCTTC. This encodes CASSPLIRGGPGYGYTF.